What follows are 9 T cell receptor beta chains derived from one specimen sequenced in a study of cytomegalovirus exposure and HLA in healthy donors. PCR used 60 Vbeta primers and 13 Jbeta primers. Using immunoSEQ multiplex PCR, the repertoire was profiled, and TCRdb retains in-frame clones only, with some absent. In the table there are about 130,000 clones, over 70% of which are singletons. Sample: PBMCs. The receptors come from a woman in her 40s in good health and CMV-seronegative.

J is TRBJ1-4 and V is TRBV19; no definite D call. This CDR3 is 14 amino acids long. The germline V gene encodes CDR1 LNHDA and CDR2 SQIVND (reference sequence). V dropped 5 bases and J dropped 0 bases, with 7 bases sitting between them. The CDR3 bases are TGTGCCAGTAGTCGGGGTGCAACTAATGAAAAACTGTTTTTT. Translating it yields CASSRGATNEKLFF.

V usage is TRBV6-6 and J usage is TRBJ2-7, with 11 bases aligning to TRBD1. From germline, CDR1 is MNHNY and CDR2 SVGAGI (reference sequence). Trimming took 9 bases from V and 6 from J; bases not matched to a gene: 13. This CDR3 spans 15 amino acids. The DNA of the CDR3 is TGTGCCAGTACGTTTGGGGGACAGGGGGTCGGCGAGCAGTACTTC. Protein: CASTFGGQGVGEQYF.

Of note for this clone: Within the sample, other DNA sequences also encode this same CDR3. The chain has TRBV5-8 and TRBJ2-7; 8 nucleotides match TRBD1. Looked up from germline, CDR1 is SGHTS and CDR2 is YDEGEE. The junction had 9 bases not matched to a gene; V was cut back by 4 bases and J by 6 bases. This CDR3 is built from 14 residues. Here the CDR3 DNA reads TGTGCCAGCAGCCTGGAGGACAGGGCGGGCGAGCAGTACTTC. Encoded protein: CASSLEDRAGEQYF. Complete variable domain (other parts from reference TRBV5-8 and TRBJ2-7): EAGVTQSPTHLIKTRGQQATLRCSPISGHTSVYWYQQALGLGLQFLLWYDEGEERNRGNFPPRFSGRQFPNYSSELNVNALELEDSALYLCASSLEDRAGEQYFGPGTRLTVT.

This clone was seen a few times. The rearrangement links TRBV10-3 to TRBJ2-5; the match to TRBD1 covers 9 bases. CDR3 length equals 17 residues. Trimming removed 5 bases from V and 3 bases from J; junction bases left unmatched: 13. Germline V gene sequence: CDR1 ENHRY, CDR2 SYGVKD. The CDR3 loop reads CAISTTAKGQGKETQYF. CDR3 bases: TGTGCCATCAGTACGACCGCCAAGGGACAGGGTAAAGAGACCCAGTACTTC.

The chain joins TRBV7-2 to TRBJ1-1, with D hard to call. This CDR3 contains 13 residues. Trimming cost V 8 bases and J 4 bases, with 14 bases left between them. Germline V gives CDR1 SGHTA, CDR2 FQGNSA. The CDR3 DNA follows: TGTGCCAGCCCTATACTCGGTAGCACTGAAGCTTTCTTT. Protein: CASPILGSTEAFF.

This chain connects TRBV19 to TRBJ2-5, with 7 bases fitting TRBD2. The V gene's germline CDR1 is LNHDA and CDR2 SQIVND (reference sequence). The CDR3 has 15 residues. The trim removed 5 bases at V and 4 bases at J, leaving 10 bases unmatched. The CDR3: CASSASGTIGETQYF. The CDR3 DNA sequence: TGTGCCAGTAGTGCCTCCGGGACTATTGGAGAGACCCAGTACTTC.

A remark on this clone: One junction end disagrees with the germline gene, perhaps due to a read error. The genes are TRBV5-6 and TRBJ2-4; 7 bases map to TRBD1. In germline, CDR1 is SGHDT, CDR2 YYEEEE. The CDR3 contains 14 residues. The CDR3: CASSPTGAKNSQYF. DNA for the CDR3: TGTGCCAGTTCCCCTACAGGGGCCAAAAACAGTCAGTACTTC.

This clone was detected only a few times. The rearrangement uses TRBV6-5 and TRBJ1-2; TRBD1 aligns across 8 bases. This CDR3 spans 13 amino acids. V was pared by 6 bases and J by 3 bases, with 3 bases of the junction left unmatched. CDR1 and CDR2 (germline): MNHEY, SVGAGI. For the CDR3, the DNA is TGTGCCAGCAGACAGGACAGGGACTATGGCTACACCTTC. Its protein product is CASRQDRDYGYTF.

By sample fraction, this clone is medium-sized. V gene TRBV28 combines with J gene TRBJ1-1; D gene ambiguous. Germline lookup yields CDR1 MDHEN and CDR2 SYDVKM. This CDR3 has 13 residues. V dropped 7 bases and J dropped 3 bases, with 12 bases sitting between them. This chain's CDR3 is CASNPGRHTEAFF. The CDR3 DNA sequence: TGTGCCAGCAATCCTGGGAGACACACTGAAGCTTTCTTT.